This TCR beta chain was found in a study of cytomegalovirus exposure and HLA in healthy donors. Study-wide context: Roughly 86 million unique TCRs from HLA-typed donors made up an early data release. Study-level results: TCR beta V segments were, for the most part, productive about 87% or about 30% of the time in an earlier analysis. Researchers reported from a later analysis that most CMV-associated TCR beta chains appeared HLA-restricted.

On this clone: Its antigen is unidentified.

60 Vbeta and 13 Jbeta primers were used in PCR. Generated by immunoSEQ multiplex PCR, the TCRdb table keeps only in-frame clones and is missing some. The table shows under 200,000 clones, with roughly 75% occurring only once. The origin of this receptor is a man in his forties in good health and CMV-seronegative. Sequencing used PBMCs.

The CDR3 nucleotides are TGTGCCAGCAGCCTGGCCGGTTCCGCACTACACAATGAGCAGTTCTTC. Translating gives CASSLAGSALHNEQFF. The J gene is TRBJ2-1, the V gene TRBV5-4; D unclear. CDR3 length equals 16 residues. Germline-derived CDR1 and CDR2 are SGHNT and YYREEE (reference sequence). V lost 4 bases, J lost 5 bases, and 19 bases lay in between. Based on the CDR3 plus reference TRBV5-4 and TRBJ2-1, the full variable domain is ETGVTQSPTHLIKTRGQQVTLRCSSQSGHNTVSWYQQALGQGPQFIFQYYREEENGRGNFPPRFSGLQFPNYSSELNVNALELDDSALYLCASSLAGSALHNEQFFGPGTRLTVL.